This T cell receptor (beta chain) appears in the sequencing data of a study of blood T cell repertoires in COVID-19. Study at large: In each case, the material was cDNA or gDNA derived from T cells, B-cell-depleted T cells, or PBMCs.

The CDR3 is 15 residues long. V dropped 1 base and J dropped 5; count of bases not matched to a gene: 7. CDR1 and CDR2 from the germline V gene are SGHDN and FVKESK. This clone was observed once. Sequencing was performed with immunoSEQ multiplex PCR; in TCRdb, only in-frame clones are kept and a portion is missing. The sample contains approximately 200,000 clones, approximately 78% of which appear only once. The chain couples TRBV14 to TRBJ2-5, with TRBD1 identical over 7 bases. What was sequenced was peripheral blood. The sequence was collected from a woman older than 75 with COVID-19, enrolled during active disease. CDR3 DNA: TGTGCCAGCAGCCAAGGCACAGGGGAATGGGAGACCCAGTACTTC. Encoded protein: CASSQGTGEWETQYF.